The source of this TCR beta chain is a study of PD-1 and CTLA-4 blockade in melanoma (dated by TCRdb to the early 2020s). The study in broad terms: In patients with melanoma, the researchers looked at the effects of CTLA-4 blockade versus PD-1 blockade on the CD8 T cell response that was melanoma-reactive.

Its CDR3 holds 12 amino acids, cysteine through phenylalanine. Only the CDR3 portion is preserved as DNA: 36 bases, with reading frame beginning at the first base. V is shortened by 4 bases, J by 6 bases, and the region joining them spans 6 bases. CDR1 and CDR2 (LGHDT, YNNKEL) derive from the germline V gene (reference sequence). The library was built by means of the immunoSEQ multiplex PCR assay. TCRdb retrieved this table from immuneACCESS and kept in-frame rearrangements only. Not all clones are present; in checked studies, unresolved V genes account for under half, and no reason is known for the remainder. This sample comprises 25,000 to 35,000 clones, 75% to 95% of them detected only once. The ten most abundant clones make up 8.5% to 9% of the sample. As for this clone: Its antigen specificity is not known. Base qualities are not recorded, but no much larger clone differs from it by a single base.

This receptor was obtained from a human donor with melanoma. Sequenced material: CD8+ T cells from peripheral blood, taken from a patient given anti-PD-1 treatment. In this chain, TRBV3-1 (or the pseudogene TRBV3-2) is recombined with TRBJ2-2, with the D segment identity uncertain. The CDR3 is CASSPGPGELFF. The sequence in DNA is TGTGCCAGCAGCCCCGGACCCGGGGAGCTGTTTTTT.